The next 9 T cell receptor beta chains were all read from a single sample in a study of a mutant IDH1 vaccine in newly diagnosed glioma (dated by TCRdb to the early 2020s). The time point label here, explained by the study, means: baseline, week 1 (first vaccination visit). Interpreted using the paper, the treatment or condition label stands for: pre-vaccination baseline after standard-of-care therapy. Library preparation was by the immunoSEQ multiplex PCR assay. TCRdb limited this immuneACCESS table to in-frame rearrangements with V and J called. A share of clones is missing; checked studies link under half to unresolved V genes, and the rest is unexplained. This sample is represented by 55,000 to 70,000 clones; about 86% of them were singletons. The top ten constitute 2.9% of the sample. This material consisted of PBMCs, taken from a glioma patient treated with radiotherapy, temozolomide or both. The receptors were gathered from a young man with glioma.

The chain uses TRBV27 and TRBJ2-1; D is unclear. CDR3 length equals 16 residues. From germline, CDR1 is MNHEY and CDR2 SMNVEV (reference sequence). V dropped 0 bases and J dropped 2 bases, with 11 bases sitting between them. The CDR3 reads CASSLSLRSTYNEQFF. The CDR3 DNA reads TGTGCCAGCAGTTTATCGCTCAGATCAACCTACAATGAGCAGTTCTTC.

This sequence joins TRBV4-1 and TRBJ1-1, with a tentative D call TRBD1 (5 bases). The CDR3 runs to 14 residues. Germline values: CDR1 MGHRA, CDR2 YSYEKL. Trimming stripped 1 base from V and 1 base from J, with 7 bases between. The CDR3, as DNA: TGCGCCAGCAGCCAAGCCAGGGAGAACACTGAAGCTTTCTTT. This codes for CASSQARENTEAFF.

The sample holds one count of this clone. The chain links TRBV6-1 to TRBJ1-1, with D possibly matching TRBD1 (6 bases). The CDR3 extends over 14 amino acids. V lost 6 bases, J lost 1 base, and 12 bases lay in between. Per the germline V gene, CDR1 is MNHNS and CDR2 is SASEGT. The CDR3 DNA sequence: TGTGCCAGCAGAGGGGGGGGTAGGAACACTGAAGCTTTCTTT. It specifies CASRGGGRNTEAFF.

The rearrangement links TRBV6-6 to TRBJ1-6, with D tentatively TRBD1 (5 bases). This CDR3 contains 15 residues. Per the germline V gene, CDR1 is MNHNY and CDR2 is SVGAGI (reference sequence). Trimming removed 2 bases from V and 8 bases from J, with 13 bases in between. CDR3 residues: CASSYNGGRDSPLHF. The CDR3 nucleotides read TGTGCCAGCAGTTACAACGGGGGTAGGGATTCACCCCTCCACTTT.

The chain has TRBV27 and TRBJ2-1; D possibly uses TRBD1 or TRBD2 (5 bases each). The CDR3 contains 15 residues. Germline assignment: CDR1 MNHEY and CDR2 SMNVEV (reference sequence). V was shortened by 1 base and J by 5 bases, with 12 bases between the two germline ends. CDR3 nucleotides: TGTGCCAGCAGTTTATTCGGGACCCAACACAATGAGCAGTTCTTC. It yields the protein CASSLFGTQHNEQFF.

The chain combines TRBV11-1 with TRBJ2-7; D perhaps matches TRBD1 (6 bases). V was trimmed by 5 bases and J by 3 bases, leaving 17 bases between them. The CDR3 is 15 amino acids. Looked up from germline, CDR1 is SGHAT and CDR2 is FQDESV (reference sequence). The CDR3 region has the DNA TGTGCCAGCAGCGTCGGAATGGGCAGGGGCTACGAGCAGTACTTC. Its translation: CASSVGMGRGYEQYF. The full variable domain, in which reference TRBV11-1 and TRBJ2-7 provide the parts outside the CDR3, is EAEVAQSPRYKITEKSQAVAFWCDPISGHATLYWYRQILGQGPELLVQFQDESVVDDSQLPKDRFSAERLKGVDSTLKIQPAELGDSAMYLCASSVGMGRGYEQYFGPGTRLTVT.

CDR3 amino acids: CASSLADGYTF. In DNA form, the CDR3 reads TGTGCCAGCAGCTTAGCCGATGGCTACACCTTC. The rearrangement links TRBV7-9 to TRBJ1-2; D is unclear. Germline CDR1 and CDR2: SEHNR and FQNEAQ (reference sequence). This CDR3 region has 11 residues. The V end lost 0 bases, the J end lost 6 bases, and 2 bases lay between the germline ends.

This clone was seen just once. The rearrangement uses TRBV5-1 and TRBJ1-5; D is perhaps TRBD1 (5 bases). V lost 2 bases and J 8 bases, leaving 11 bases between the germline ends. Germline V lookup: CDR1 SGHRS, CDR2 YFSETQ. The CDR3 has 13 residues. CDR3 sequence (DNA): TGCGCCAGCAGCTTAGGGACCCAAGAGCCCCAGCATTTT. It encodes CASSLGTQEPQHF.

The rearrangement joins TRBV4-1 to TRBJ2-1; perhaps TRBD1 as D (5 bases). V gave up 3 bases and J gave up 8 bases, with 8 bases separating them. The CDR3 runs to 12 residues. Germline V CDR1 and CDR2: MGHRA, YSYEKL. The CDR3 loop reads CASSQLRDEQFF. The CDR3 DNA sequence: TGCGCCAGCAGCCAGCTCAGGGATGAGCAGTTCTTC.